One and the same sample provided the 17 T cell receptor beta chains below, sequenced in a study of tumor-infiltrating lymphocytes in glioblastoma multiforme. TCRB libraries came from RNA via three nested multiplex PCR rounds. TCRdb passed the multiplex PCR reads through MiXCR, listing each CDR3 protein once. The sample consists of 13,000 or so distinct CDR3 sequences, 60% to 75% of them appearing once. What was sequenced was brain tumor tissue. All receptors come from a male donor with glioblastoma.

CDR3 nucleotide sequence: TGCGCCAGCAGGACCGGGACAAAGGGGTGCAATGAGCAGTTCTTC. Its translation: CASRTGTKGCNEQFF. V is TRBV10-1 and J is TRBJ2-1; D is perhaps TRBD1 (6 bases). The CDR3 contains 15 residues. Germline V lookup: CDR1 WNHNN, CDR2 SYGVQD (reference sequence). V lost 6 bases and J lost 6, with 18 bases in between.

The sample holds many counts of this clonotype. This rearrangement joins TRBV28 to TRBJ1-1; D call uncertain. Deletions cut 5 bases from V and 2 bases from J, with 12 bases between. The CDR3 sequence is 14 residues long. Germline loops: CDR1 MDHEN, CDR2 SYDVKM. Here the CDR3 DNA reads TGTGCCAGCAGTCCCTCCAGTCCTAACACTGAAGCTTTCTTT. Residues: CASSPSSPNTEAFF.

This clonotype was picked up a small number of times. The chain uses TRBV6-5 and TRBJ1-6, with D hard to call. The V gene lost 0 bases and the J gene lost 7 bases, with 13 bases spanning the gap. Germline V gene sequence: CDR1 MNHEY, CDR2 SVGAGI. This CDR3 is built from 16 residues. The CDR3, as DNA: TGTGCCAGCAGTTACTCGACGCTGGGCAACAATTCACCCCTCCACTTT. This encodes CASSYSTLGNNSPLHF.

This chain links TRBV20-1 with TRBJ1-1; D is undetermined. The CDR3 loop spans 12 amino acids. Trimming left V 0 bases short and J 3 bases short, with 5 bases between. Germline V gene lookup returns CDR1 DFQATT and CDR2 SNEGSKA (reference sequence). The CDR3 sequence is CSAREMDTEAFF. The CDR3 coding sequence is TGCAGTGCTAGAGAAATGGACACTGAAGCTTTCTTT.

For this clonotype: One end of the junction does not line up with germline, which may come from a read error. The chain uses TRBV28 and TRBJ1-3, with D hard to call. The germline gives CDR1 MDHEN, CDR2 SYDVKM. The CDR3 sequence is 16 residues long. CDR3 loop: CASSLGGSESGNTVYF. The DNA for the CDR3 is TGTGCCAGCAGTTTGGGAGGGAGTGAATCTGGAAACACCGTATATTTT.

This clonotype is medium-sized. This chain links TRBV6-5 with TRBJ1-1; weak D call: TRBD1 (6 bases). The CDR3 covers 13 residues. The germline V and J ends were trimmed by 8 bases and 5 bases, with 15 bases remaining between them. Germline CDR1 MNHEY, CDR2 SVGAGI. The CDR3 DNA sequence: TGTGCCAGCTCTCGAGGAAGGGGGACTGAAGCTTTCTTT. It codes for CASSRGRGTEAFF.

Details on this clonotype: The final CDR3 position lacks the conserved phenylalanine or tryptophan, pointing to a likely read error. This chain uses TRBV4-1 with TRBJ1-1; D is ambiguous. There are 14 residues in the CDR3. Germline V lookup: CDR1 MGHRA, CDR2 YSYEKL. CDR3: CASSQDPGNAEAFL. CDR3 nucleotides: TGCGCCAGCAGCCAAGACCCGGGGAACGCTGAAGCTTTCCTT.

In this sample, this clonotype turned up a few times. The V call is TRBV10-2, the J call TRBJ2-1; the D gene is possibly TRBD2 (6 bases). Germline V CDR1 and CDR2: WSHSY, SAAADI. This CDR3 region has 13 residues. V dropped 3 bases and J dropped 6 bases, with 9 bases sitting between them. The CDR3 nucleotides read TGCGCCAGCAGTGACAGGGAGGTCAATGAGCAGTTCTTC. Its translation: CASSDREVNEQFF.

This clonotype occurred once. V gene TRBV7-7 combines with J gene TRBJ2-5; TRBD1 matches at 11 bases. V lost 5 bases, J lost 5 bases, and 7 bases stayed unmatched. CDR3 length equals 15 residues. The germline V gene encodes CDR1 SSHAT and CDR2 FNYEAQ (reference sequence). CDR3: CASSPGQGAFETQYF. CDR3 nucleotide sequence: TGTGCCAGCAGCCCAGGACAGGGGGCGTTTGAGACCCAGTACTTC.

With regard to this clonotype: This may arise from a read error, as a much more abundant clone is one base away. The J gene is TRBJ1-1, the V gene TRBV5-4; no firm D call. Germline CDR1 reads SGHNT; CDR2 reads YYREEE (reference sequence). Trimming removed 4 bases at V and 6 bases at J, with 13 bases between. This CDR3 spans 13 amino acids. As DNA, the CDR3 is TGTGCCAGCAGCCAGAGACCGGGGTCTGAAGCTTTCTTT. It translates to CASSQRPGSEAFF.

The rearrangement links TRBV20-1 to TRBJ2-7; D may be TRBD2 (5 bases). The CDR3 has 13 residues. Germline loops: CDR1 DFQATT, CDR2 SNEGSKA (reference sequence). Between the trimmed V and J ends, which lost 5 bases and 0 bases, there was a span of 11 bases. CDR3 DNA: TGCAGTGCTTCGAGCGGAAACTCCTACGAGCAGTACTTC. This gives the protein CSASSGNSYEQYF.

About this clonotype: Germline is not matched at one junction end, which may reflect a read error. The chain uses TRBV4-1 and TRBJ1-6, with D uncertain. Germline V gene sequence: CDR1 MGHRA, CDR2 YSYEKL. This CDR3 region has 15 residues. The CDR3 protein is CASQNRASEVSPLHF. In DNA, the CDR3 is TGTGCCAGCCAAAACCGGGCATCTGAGGTTTCACCCCTCCACTTT.

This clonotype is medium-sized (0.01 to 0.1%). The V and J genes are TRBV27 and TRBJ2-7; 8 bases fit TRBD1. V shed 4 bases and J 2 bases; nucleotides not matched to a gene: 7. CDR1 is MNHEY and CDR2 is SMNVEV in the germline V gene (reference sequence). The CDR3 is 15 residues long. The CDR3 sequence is CASSSGQGTPYEQYF. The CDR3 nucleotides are TGTGCCAGCAGTTCCGGACAGGGTACCCCCTACGAGCAGTACTTC.

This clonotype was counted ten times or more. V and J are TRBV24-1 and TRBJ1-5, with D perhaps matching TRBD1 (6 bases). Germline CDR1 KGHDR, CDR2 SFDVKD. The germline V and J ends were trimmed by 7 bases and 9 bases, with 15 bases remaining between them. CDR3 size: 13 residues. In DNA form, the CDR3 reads TGTGCCACCAGCCCGGGGGGCGGTTCGCCCCAGCATTTT. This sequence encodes CATSPGGGSPQHF.

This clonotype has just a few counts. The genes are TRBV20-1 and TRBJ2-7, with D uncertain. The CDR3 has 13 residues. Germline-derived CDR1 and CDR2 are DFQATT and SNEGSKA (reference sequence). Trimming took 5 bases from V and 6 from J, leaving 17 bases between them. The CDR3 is CSAGSGDWGEQYF. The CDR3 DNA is TGCAGTGCTGGCTCGGGTGACTGGGGCGAGCAGTACTTC.

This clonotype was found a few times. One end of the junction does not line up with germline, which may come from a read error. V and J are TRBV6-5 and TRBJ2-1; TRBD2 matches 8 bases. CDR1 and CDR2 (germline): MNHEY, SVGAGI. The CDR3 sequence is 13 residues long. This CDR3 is CVSSYTGGDEQFF. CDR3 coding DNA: TGTGTCAGCAGTTACACGGGAGGGGATGAGCAGTTCTTC.

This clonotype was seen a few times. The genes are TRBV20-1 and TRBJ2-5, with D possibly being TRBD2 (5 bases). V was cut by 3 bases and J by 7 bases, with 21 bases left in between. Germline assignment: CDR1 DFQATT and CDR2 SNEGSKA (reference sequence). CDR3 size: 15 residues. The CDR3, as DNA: TGCAGTGCTAGCTTTAGAGGGAGTATTAGTGCGACCCAGTACTTC. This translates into CSASFRGSISATQYF.